The 3 T cell receptor beta chains in this list originate from one sample, sequenced in a study of response to subunit inactivated influenza vaccine. A single record per CDR3 protein comes from TCRdb applying MiXCR to the RT-PCR reads. The sample records 860,000 or so distinct CDR3 sequences, around 20% being singletons. Specimen: PBMCs from blood, collected more than 4 days after vaccination. The receptors were gathered from a man over 45 who received an inactivated influenza vaccine.

The J gene is TRBJ2-1, the V gene TRBV4-3; 7 positions match TRBD1. CDR1 is LGHNA and CDR2 is YSLEER in the germline V gene. The CDR3 has 14 residues. V dropped 0 bases and J dropped 6; count of bases not matched to a gene: 2. CDR3 DNA: TGCGCCAGCAGCCAAGAGTCAGGGGGCAATGAGCAGTTCTTC. As protein: CASSQESGGNEQFF.

This clonotype was seen repeatedly, ten times or more. The chain uses TRBV12-3 or TRBV12-4 and TRBJ2-3; D call uncertain. The CDR3 totals 11 residues. Trimming pared 7 bases from V and 5 bases from J, leaving 7 bases between. The CDR3 nucleotides read TGTGCCAGCACCCCAGGAGATACGCAGTATTTT. Protein: CASTPGDTQYF.

This clonotype was recorded many times. This chain uses TRBV12-3 or TRBV12-4 with TRBJ1-2; D gene ambiguous. The CDR3 runs 13 residues. V lost 7 bases and J lost 5, with 14 bases in between. CDR3: CASTPDGVYGYTF. DNA of the CDR3: TGTGCCAGCACCCCGGACGGAGTTTATGGCTACACCTTC.